This is a list of T cell receptor beta chains from one sample in a study of blood T cell repertoires in COVID-19. Assay: immunoSEQ multiplex PCR; the TCRdb copy retains only in-frame clones and omits some. The sample lists 110,000 or so clones; about four fifths were seen once. Sequenced sample: peripheral blood. The receptors come from a human donor in a cohort sampled during active COVID-19. Both conserved end residues are part of each CDR3. The D gene is left open where the match is weak. A clone size is listed for some rows: how often the clone was seen (once, few, many), or a class if it is expanded.

clone size	D gene	J gene	V gene	CDR3 protein	CDR3 DNA
few	TRBD2	TRBJ2-3	TRBV9	CASSRDYGTDTQYF	TGTGCCAGCAGCAGGGACTACGGCACAGATACGCAGTATTTT
.	.	TRBJ1-5	TRBV7-2	CASSLGVGGNQPQHF	TGTGCCAGCAGCTTAGGTGTAGGGGGCAATCAGCCCCAGCATTTT
.	TRBD2	TRBJ2-7	TRBV2	CASSEDGTSFHEQYF	TGTGCCAGCAGTGAAGACGGGACTAGCTTCCACGAGCAGTACTTC
.	TRBD1	TRBJ1-1	TRBV4-1	CASSQWTGLNTEAFF	TGCGCCAGCAGCCAGTGGACAGGGCTGAACACTGAAGCTTTCTTT
.	TRBD1	TRBJ1-5	TRBV6-2/TRBV6-3	CASSYATGRGNQPQHF	TGTGCCAGCAGTTACGCGACAGGGCGAGGGAATCAGCCCCAGCATTTT
once	.	TRBJ2-3	TRBV4-3	CASSPGAARDTQYF	TGCGCCAGCAGCCCAGGGGCCGCGAGGGATACGCAGTATTTT
.	TRBD1	TRBJ1-5	TRBV19	CASSTDRGGNQPQHF	TGTGCCAGTAGCACAGACAGGGGCGGCAATCAGCCCCAGCATTTT
.	.	TRBJ1-6	TRBV24-1	CATSDETDDEPPLHF	TGTGCCACCAGTGATGAGACAGACGACGAACCACCCCTCCACTTT
once	TRBD1	TRBJ1-2	TRBV11-3	CASSPQGANGGYTF	TGTGCCAGCAGCCCCCAGGGGGCAAATGGTGGCTACACCTTC
.	TRBD1	TRBJ1-4	TRBV18	CASSPRGTGGEKLFF	TGTGCCAGCTCACCACGGGGGACAGGGGGTGAAAAACTGTTTTTT
few	TRBD1	TRBJ1-2	TRBV12-3/TRBV12-4	CASSPTGDWGYTF	TGTGCCAGCAGTCCGACAGGGGATTGGGGCTACACCTTC
.	TRBD1	TRBJ2-7	TRBV3-1/TRBV3-2	CASSPLGQGYEQYF	TGTGCCAGCAGCCCCCTAGGACAGGGCTACGAGCAGTACTTC
once	.	TRBJ2-3	TRBV3-1/TRBV3-2	CASSLRKPLRSADTQYF	TGTGCCAGCAGCCTCCGAAAGCCACTAAGAAGCGCAGATACGCAGTATTTT
.	TRBD1	TRBJ2-7	TRBV15	CATSTLRTGGGYEQYF	TGTGCCACCAGCACCCTCAGGACAGGGGGGGGCTACGAGCAGTACTTC
.	.	TRBJ2-7	TRBV6-5	CASRPQGDYEQYF	TGTGCCAGCAGACCCCAAGGAGACTACGAGCAGTACTTC
.	TRBD2	TRBJ2-3	TRBV7-6	CASSLAGLAGNTDTQYF	TGTGCCAGCAGCTTAGCTGGCCTAGCGGGAAACACAGATACGCAGTATTTT
.	TRBD1	TRBJ1-1	TRBV2	CASIYRGRAFF	TGTGCCAGCATTTACAGGGGGCGAGCTTTCTTT
.	.	TRBJ1-2	TRBV12-3/TRBV12-4	CASSLSGLNGYTF	TGTGCCAGCAGTTTATCGGGTCTTAATGGCTACACCTTC
.	.	TRBJ2-5	TRBV12-3/TRBV12-4	CASSFGGETQYF	TGTGCCAGCAGTTTCGGGGGTGAGACCCAGTACTTC
.	TRBD1	TRBJ1-4	TRBV19	CASSQTGVTNEKLFF	TGTGCCAGTAGCCAGACAGGGGTAACTAATGAAAAACTGTTTTTT
few	.	TRBJ2-5	TRBV7-8	CASSLGDREKETQYF	TGTGCCAGCAGCTTAGGTGACAGAGAGAAAGAGACCCAGTACTTC
.	.	TRBJ1-5	TRBV12-3/TRBV12-4	CASSLGSNQPQHF	TGTGCCAGCAGTCTGGGCAGCAATCAGCCCCAGCATTTT
once	.	TRBJ1-4	TRBV14	CASSQVRGDFNEKLFF	TGTGCCAGCAGCCAAGTGAGAGGGGACTTTAATGAAAAACTGTTTTTT
.	.	TRBJ2-5	TRBV7-2	CASSPAGIYGGQRETQYF	TGTGCCAGCAGCCCAGCCGGGATCTATGGAGGCCAGCGGGAGACCCAGTACTTC
.	.	TRBJ1-2	TRBV6-1	CASSEALPIYGYTF	TGTGCCAGCAGTGAAGCGCTTCCTATCTATGGCTACACCTTC
.	.	TRBJ2-3	TRBV5-6	CASSSTGLRGTDTQYF	TGTGCCAGCAGCTCTACGGGCCTTAGAGGGACAGATACGCAGTATTTT
once	TRBD1	TRBJ1-1	TRBV6-5	CASSYSNRDRGLAFF	TGTGCCAGCAGTTACTCGAATAGGGACAGGGGGCTTGCTTTCTTT
.	.	TRBJ1-1	TRBV5-1	CASSPGRVGTEAFF	TGCGCCAGCAGCCCTGGGCGGGTTGGAACTGAAGCTTTCTTT
.	TRBD2	TRBJ2-3	TRBV6-2/TRBV6-3	CASSSETSVSDTQYF	TGTGCCAGCAGTTCCGAGACTAGCGTCTCAGATACGCAGTATTTT
.	.	TRBJ2-1	TRBV6-6	CASSYSNSGNEQFF	TGTGCCAGCAGTTACTCGAACAGTGGGAATGAGCAGTTCTTC
.	TRBD2	TRBJ2-3	TRBV4-3	CASSKGGSGPISTDTQYF	TGCGCCAGCAGCAAGGGAGGGAGCGGACCGATAAGCACAGATACGCAGTATTTT
few	.	TRBJ1-3	TRBV5-1	CASSLEHSGNTIYF	TGCGCCAGCAGCTTGGAGCACTCTGGAAACACCATATATTTT
.	TRBD1	TRBJ2-5	TRBV19	CASSIGGTGERRETQYF	TGTGCCAGTAGTATAGGGGGAACAGGGGAGAGGCGGGAGACCCAGTACTTC
.	TRBD1	TRBJ1-5	TRBV4-2	CASSLAGTVNQPQHF	TGTGCCAGCAGCCTTGCCGGGACAGTCAATCAGCCCCAGCATTTT
.	.	TRBJ2-3	TRBV27	CASSLWPGKDTQYF	TGTGCCAGCAGTTTATGGCCGGGAAAAGATACGCAGTATTTT
once	TRBD1	TRBJ2-6	TRBV9	CASSSRDSRISGANVLTF	TGTGCCAGCAGTTCCCGGGACAGTAGAATCTCTGGGGCCAACGTCCTGACTTTC
.	.	TRBJ2-2	TRBV4-3	CASGPGVGLKYTGELFF	TGCGCCAGCGGCCCGGGGGTGGGCCTTAAGTATACCGGGGAGCTGTTTTTT
.	TRBD1	TRBJ1-1	TRBV19	CASSIFPSGTGDPEAEAFF	TGTGCCAGTAGTATATTCCCCTCCGGGACAGGGGACCCTGAGGCTGAAGCTTTCTTT
.	.	TRBJ2-1	TRBV7-8	CASSLGRRGTLLSEQFF	TGTGCCAGCAGCTTAGGCCGCAGGGGCACCCTGCTTAGTGAGCAGTTCTTC
few	.	TRBJ1-3	TRBV13	CASRAYKDYGNTIYF	TGTGCCAGCAGAGCTTATAAGGATTACGGGAACACCATATATTTT
.	.	TRBJ1-4	TRBV6-6	CASSRNTGINEKLFF	TGTGCCAGCAGTAGGAACACAGGGATTAATGAAAAACTGTTTTTT
.	.	TRBJ1-4	TRBV11-2	CASSLRSGPVAEKLFF	TGTGCCAGCAGCTTACGTAGCGGGCCCGTAGCTGAAAAACTGTTTTTT
few	TRBD2	TRBJ2-7	TRBV3-1/TRBV3-2	CASSQARTSGDQEQYF	TGTGCCAGCAGCCAAGCCCGGACTAGCGGGGATCAGGAGCAGTACTTC
.	.	TRBJ2-3	TRBV30	CAWSVGSDTQYF	TGTGCCTGGAGTGTCGGTTCGGATACGCAGTATTTT